This TCR beta chain was documented in a study of identical twins. Germline V CDR1 and CDR2: MNHNS, SASEGT. CDR3 length: 14 amino acids. The germline V and J ends were trimmed by 5 bases and 5 bases, with 13 bases remaining between them. Study-wide results and limits: Models came in too low on out-of-frame TCR alpha sharing in monozygotic twins.

Each cDNA held unique molecular identifiers, and template switching gave it a universal primer site. TCRdb reanalysed the 5' RACE reads using MiXCR and keeps one entry per CDR3 protein. The repertoire consists of under 900,000 distinct CDR3 sequences, with roughly 18% occurring once and the leading ten covering roughly 14%. Remarks on this clonotype: Its cognate antigen is unknown.

This same sample was also part of a study on T cells expressing NK-cell markers. That work contributes: Repertoire data for TCR beta were derived from sorted T cells (CD3+CD56+NKG2C+, CD3+CD56+NKG2C- and CD3+CD56-NKG2C+).

This TCR came from a woman aged 18-30 years in good health. V gene TRBV6-1 combines with J gene TRBJ2-1; possibly TRBD1 or TRBD2 for D (5 bases each). The material sequenced was PBMCs. CDR3 nucleotide sequence: TGTGCCAGCAGTACCGGGACCAACAACAATGAGCAGTTCTTC. Translated: CASSTGTNNNEQFF.